This T cell receptor (beta chain) originates from a study of shared clonotypes between healthy human individuals (dated by TCRdb to 2020 to 2022). At the level of the whole study: The cohort comprised two women and three men aged 18 to 49 years. Leukapheresis yielded between about 0.85 and 10 billion PBMCs per donor. To increase sequencing depth and limit assay-specific biases, TCR repertoire library preparation and sequencing were carried out by different laboratories using diverse techniques. Per donor, three plates each were used for CD4 naive and CD4 memory, two for CD8 naive, and one for CD8 memory. To estimate repertoire size and how much clonotypes are shared between individuals, the study performed deep sequencing of blood TCR repertoires from roughly five healthy adults.

The CDR1 and CDR2 encoded by the germline V gene are SGHTA and FQGNSA. The CDR3, from cysteine to phenylalanine, totals 15 residues. Solely the CDR3 DNA is kept, with 45 bases framed from the first base. The trim is 0 bases for V and 4 bases for J, with a gap of 12 bases between the germline ends. Study-wide conclusions, independent of this receptor: Pairwise subsampling indicated that sequencing depth was expected to affect the degree of clonotype sharing among donors. Only blood was sampled, and tissue TCR repertoires likely differ from those in blood. Because the study included only a small number of donors, the genetic and exposure-history diversity represented was limited. Incomplete sequencing was indicated by rarefaction of sorted-subset datasets, despite the large sequencing depth. Naive subsets generally had larger estimated clonotype richness than memory subsets did. Higher generation probabilities were observed for clonotypes shared by all four sorted-subset donors than for non-shared clonotypes. Across several donors, roughly 5.4% of naive CD4, 3% to 4% of naive CD8, 2% to 2.5% of memory CD4, and approximately 0.4% of memory CD8 clonotypes were shared.

TCR CDR3 regions were amplified from genomic DNA by multiplex PCR using the deep immunoSEQ assay. Extracted genomic DNA from each cell subset was distributed evenly across all wells of several immunoSEQ 96-well plates, and each plate was treated as a replicate. For sorted subsets, each replicate PCR was loaded with roughly 200 ng genomic DNA, equivalent to approximately 27,000 T cell genomes. The purified libraries were quantified using a Qubit 3.0 fluorometer, sized with a Bioanalyzer 2100, and then quantified again using the KAPA Library Quantification kit. Every immunoSEQ 96-well plate was sequenced on a dedicated single-read 150-cycle Illumina NextSeq 550 flow cell. On the authors' methods: Because only junctional sequences without quality scores were contained in the immunoSEQ output, filtering matching that applied to full-length reads could not be performed. Sequences were annotated with PyIR, a Python wrapper for IgBLAST v1.9, using IMGT germline references to assign V/J genes and CDR3. Any read was removed if the V/J assignment was weak (E-value above 1e-6), the CDR3 was missing, or the read contained stop codons, out-of-frame junctions, or ambiguous translated residues. V3J clonotypes were defined as sequences sharing an identical inferred V gene, J gene, and CDR3 amino acid sequence. Percentage overlap between repertoires was calculated by dividing the number of shared unique clonotypes by the size of the smaller repertoire. Richness of each repertoire was evaluated using RTK rarefaction, the Chao1 estimator, and Recon v2.1 estimates of unobserved clonotypes. Generation probabilities for all TCRbeta clonotypes obtained by the gDNA method from four donors were computed using OLGA. TCRdb retrieved this table from immuneACCESS and kept in-frame rearrangements only. Not all clones are present; in checked studies, unresolved V genes account for under half, and no reason is known for the remainder. The V and J calls and clone size come from that table; D and trimming were worked out from the DNA. The table for this sample lists roughly 2.4 million clones; almost 96% of them were counted only once. The ten largest clonotypes hold around 0.13% of the sample.

As concerns this clone: It has no known antigen specificity. No much larger clone exists at a distance of one base, and base qualities are not known.

The donors were healthy, HIV-negative adults who had no recently reported acute infections or vaccinations. All donors were Caucasian adults living in Nashville, Tennessee, USA. CD4+ T cells were enriched by magnetic negative selection, after which naive cells were positively selected on CD45RA and the negative fraction was taken as the memory subset. Blood was collected by leukapheresis, and PBMCs were isolated by Ficoll-Histopaque density gradient centrifugation and then cryopreserved in liquid nitrogen vapor phase. Purity and quantity of every magnetically sorted T cell population were checked by analytical flow cytometry. From each sorted fraction, genomic DNA was isolated and quantified by UV absorbance on a Nanodrop 2000c.

The sequencing sample was made of naive CD4+ T cells sorted from blood. The cell subset or site label, read with the paper, signifies: CD45RA+ positively selected. The clonotype was recovered from a man between 18 and 29 years old in good health. The chain is made from TRBV7-2 and TRBJ1-1, with the identity of the D gene unclear. In nucleotide form, the sequence is TGTGCCAGCAGCTTAGCCCTCCTCAGTCCCACTGAAGCTTTCTTT. It encodes CASSLALLSPTEAFF.